The 3 T cell receptor beta chains presented below share a single source sample, sequenced in a study of technical replicates of blood from a few donors. The assay was immunoSEQ multiplex PCR, and TCRdb's table has in-frame clones only and misses some. The repertoire holds approximately 14,000 clones, with approximately 80% as singletons. What was sequenced was PBMCs. These receptors were collected from a human donor in good health.

This clone occurred a few times. The chain links TRBV7-9 to TRBJ1-1; a weak D match, TRBD1 (6 bases). Germline values: CDR1 SEHNR, CDR2 FQNEAQ (reference sequence). V was shortened by 5 bases and J by 0 bases, with 10 bases between the two germline ends. The CDR3 loop spans 14 amino acids. The CDR3 DNA sequence: TGTGCCAGCAGCCAGCAGGGGCTGAACACTGAAGCTTTCTTT. This encodes CASSQQGLNTEAFF.

Concerning this clone: The junction differs from germline at one of its ends, possibly a read error. This rearrangement joins TRBV11-2 to TRBJ2-1, with D possibly TRBD1 on 7 matching bases. CDR3 length equals 15 residues. CDR1 and CDR2 (germline): SGHAT, FQNNGV. The CDR3 DNA follows: TGTGCCAGCAGCTTACCTCAGGGGGGTTACAATGAGCAGCTCTTC. Protein product: CASSLPQGGYNEQLF.

The rearrangement joins TRBV5-6 to TRBJ2-4; 7 bases line up with TRBD2. J gave up 4 bases and V 1 base, and 8 bases lay outside the gene matches. From germline, CDR1 is SGHDT and CDR2 YYEEEE. The CDR3 runs 16 residues. This chain's CDR3 is CASSLFHGGLKNIQYF. CDR3 coding DNA: TGTGCCAGCAGCTTGTTCCACGGGGGACTAAAAAACATTCAGTACTTC. Full variable domain (remainder filled in from reference TRBV5-6 and TRBJ2-4): DAGVTQSPTHLIKTRGQQVTLRCSPKSGHDTVSWYQQALGQGPQFIFQYYEEEERQRGNFPDRFSGHQFPNYSSELNVNALLLGDSALYLCASSLFHGGLKNIQYFGAGTRLSVL.